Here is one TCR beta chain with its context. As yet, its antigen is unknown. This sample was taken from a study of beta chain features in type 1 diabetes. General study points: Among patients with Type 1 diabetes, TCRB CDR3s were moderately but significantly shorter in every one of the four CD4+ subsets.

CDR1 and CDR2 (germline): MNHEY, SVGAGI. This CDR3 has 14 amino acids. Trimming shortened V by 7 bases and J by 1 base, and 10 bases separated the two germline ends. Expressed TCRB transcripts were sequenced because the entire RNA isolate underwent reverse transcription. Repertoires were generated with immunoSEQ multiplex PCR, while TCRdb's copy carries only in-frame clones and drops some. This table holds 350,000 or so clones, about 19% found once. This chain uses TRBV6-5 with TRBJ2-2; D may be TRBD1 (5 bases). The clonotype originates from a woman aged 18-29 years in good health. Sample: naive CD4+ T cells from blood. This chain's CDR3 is CASTTVLNTGELFF. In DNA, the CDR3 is TGTGCCAGCACGACAGTCTTGAACACCGGGGAGCTGTTTTTT.